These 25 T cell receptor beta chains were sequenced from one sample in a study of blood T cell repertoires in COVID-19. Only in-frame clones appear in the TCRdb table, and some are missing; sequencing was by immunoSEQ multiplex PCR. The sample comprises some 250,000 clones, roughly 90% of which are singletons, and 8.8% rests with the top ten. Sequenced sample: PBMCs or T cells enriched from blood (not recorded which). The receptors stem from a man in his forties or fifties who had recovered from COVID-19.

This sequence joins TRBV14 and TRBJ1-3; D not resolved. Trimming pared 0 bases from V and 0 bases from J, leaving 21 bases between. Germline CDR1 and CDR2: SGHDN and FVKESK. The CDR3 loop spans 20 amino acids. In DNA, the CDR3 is TGTGCCAGCAGCCAAGATCACGGCAGGTGGGCGATGAACTCTGGAAACACCATATATTTT. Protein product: CASSQDHGRWAMNSGNTIYF.

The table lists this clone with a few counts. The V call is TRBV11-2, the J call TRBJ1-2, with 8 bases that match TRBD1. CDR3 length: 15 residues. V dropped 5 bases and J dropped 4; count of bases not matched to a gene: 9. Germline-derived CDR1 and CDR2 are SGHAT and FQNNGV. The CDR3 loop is CASSPGGRGTYGYTF. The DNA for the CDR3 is TGTGCCAGCAGCCCAGGGGGCAGGGGCACCTATGGCTACACCTTC.

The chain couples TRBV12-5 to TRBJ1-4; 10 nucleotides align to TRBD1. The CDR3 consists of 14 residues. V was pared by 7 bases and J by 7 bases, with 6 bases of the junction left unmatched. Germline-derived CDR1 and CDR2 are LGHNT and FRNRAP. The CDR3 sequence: CASATDRGGEKLFF. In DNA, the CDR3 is TGTGCTAGTGCCACGGACAGGGGGGGTGAAAAACTGTTTTTT.

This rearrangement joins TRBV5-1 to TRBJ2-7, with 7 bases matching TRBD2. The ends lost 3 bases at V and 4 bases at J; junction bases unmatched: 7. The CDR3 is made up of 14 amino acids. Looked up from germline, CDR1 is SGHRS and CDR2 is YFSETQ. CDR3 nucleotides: TGCGCCAGCAGCTGGGCGGGAGAGGAATACGAGCAGTACTTC. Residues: CASSWAGEEYEQYF.

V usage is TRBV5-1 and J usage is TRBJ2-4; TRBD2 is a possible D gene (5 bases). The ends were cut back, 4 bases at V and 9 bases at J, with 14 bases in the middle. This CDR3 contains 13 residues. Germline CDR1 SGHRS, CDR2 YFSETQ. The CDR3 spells CASSPGPRGIQYF. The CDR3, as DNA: TGCGCCAGCAGCCCGGGCCCACGGGGCATTCAGTACTTC.

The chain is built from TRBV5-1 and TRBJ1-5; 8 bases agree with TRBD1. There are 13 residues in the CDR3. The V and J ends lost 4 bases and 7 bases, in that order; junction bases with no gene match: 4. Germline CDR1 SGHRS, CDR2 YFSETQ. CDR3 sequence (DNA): TGCGCCAGCAGCCTGACAGGGGTACAGCCCCAGCATTTT. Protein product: CASSLTGVQPQHF.

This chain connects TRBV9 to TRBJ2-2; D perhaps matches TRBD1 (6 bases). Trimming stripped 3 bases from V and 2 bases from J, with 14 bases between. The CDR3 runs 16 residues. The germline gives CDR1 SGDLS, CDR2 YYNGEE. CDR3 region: CASSAGQWYNTGELFF. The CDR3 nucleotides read TGTGCCAGCAGCGCTGGACAGTGGTACAACACCGGGGAGCTGTTTTTT. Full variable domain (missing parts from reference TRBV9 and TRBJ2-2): DSGVTQTPKHLITATGQRVTLRCSPRSGDLSVYWYQQSLDQGLQFLIQYYNGEERAKGNILERFSAQQFPDLHSELNLSSLELGDSALYFCASSAGQWYNTGELFFGEGSRLTVL.

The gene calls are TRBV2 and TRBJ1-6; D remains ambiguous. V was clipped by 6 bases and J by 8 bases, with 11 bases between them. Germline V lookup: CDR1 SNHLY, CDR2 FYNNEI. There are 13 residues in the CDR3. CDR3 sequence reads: CASSVGGYSPLHF. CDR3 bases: TGTGCCAGCAGCGTCGGCGGGTATTCACCCCTCCACTTT.

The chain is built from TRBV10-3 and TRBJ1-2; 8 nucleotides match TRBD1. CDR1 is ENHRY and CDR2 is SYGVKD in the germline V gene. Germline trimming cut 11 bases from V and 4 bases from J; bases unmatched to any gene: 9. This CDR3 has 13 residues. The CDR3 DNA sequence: TGTGCCTTTCTGGGACAGGACGGCTATGGCTACACCTTC. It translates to CAFLGQDGYGYTF.

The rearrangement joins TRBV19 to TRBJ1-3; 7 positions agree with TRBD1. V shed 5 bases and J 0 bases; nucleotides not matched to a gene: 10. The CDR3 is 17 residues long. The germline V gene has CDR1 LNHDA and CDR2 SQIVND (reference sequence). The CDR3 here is CASSPHTTGVSGNTIYF. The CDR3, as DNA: TGTGCCAGTAGTCCCCACACCACAGGGGTCTCTGGAAACACCATATATTTT.

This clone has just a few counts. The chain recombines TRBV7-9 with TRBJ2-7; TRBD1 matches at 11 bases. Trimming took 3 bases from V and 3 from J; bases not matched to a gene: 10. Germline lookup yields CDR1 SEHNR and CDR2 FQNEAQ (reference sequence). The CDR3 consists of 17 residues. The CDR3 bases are TGTGCCAGCAGCTTGGGACAGGGGGTCTTCCGGAGCTACGAGCAGTACTTC. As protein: CASSLGQGVFRSYEQYF.

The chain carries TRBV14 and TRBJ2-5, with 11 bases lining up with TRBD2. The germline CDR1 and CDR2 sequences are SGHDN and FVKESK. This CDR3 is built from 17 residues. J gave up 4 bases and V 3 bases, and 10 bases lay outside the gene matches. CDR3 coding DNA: TGTGCCAGCAGCCAGAGGAGCACTAGCGGGAGCGGAGAGACCCAGTACTTC. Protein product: CASSQRSTSGSGETQYF.

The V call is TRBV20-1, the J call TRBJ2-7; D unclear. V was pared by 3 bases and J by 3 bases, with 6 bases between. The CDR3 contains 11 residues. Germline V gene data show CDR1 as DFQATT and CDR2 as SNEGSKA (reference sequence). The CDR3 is CSASVLYEQYF. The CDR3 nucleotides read TGCAGTGCTAGTGTCCTCTACGAGCAGTACTTC.

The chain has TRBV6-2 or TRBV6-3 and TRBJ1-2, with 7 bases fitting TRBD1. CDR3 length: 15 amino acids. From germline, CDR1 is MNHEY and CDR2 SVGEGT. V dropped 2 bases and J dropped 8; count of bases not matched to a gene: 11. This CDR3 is CASSYPGTAEVGYTF. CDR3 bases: TGTGCCAGCAGTTACCCAGGGACAGCGGAGGTCGGCTACACCTTC.

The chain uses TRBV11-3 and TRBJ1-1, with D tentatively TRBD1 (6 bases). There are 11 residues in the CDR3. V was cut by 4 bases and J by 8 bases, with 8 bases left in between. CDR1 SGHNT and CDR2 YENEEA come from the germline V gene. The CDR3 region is CASSSGGEAFF. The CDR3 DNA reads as TGTGCCAGCAGCTCGGGGGGCGAAGCTTTCTTT.

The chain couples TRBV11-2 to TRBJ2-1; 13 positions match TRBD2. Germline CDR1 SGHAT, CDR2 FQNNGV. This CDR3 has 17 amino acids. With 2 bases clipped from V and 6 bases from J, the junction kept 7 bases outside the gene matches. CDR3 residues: CASSLSPRTSGSNEQFF. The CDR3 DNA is TGTGCCAGCAGCTTAAGCCCCCGGACTAGCGGGAGCAATGAGCAGTTCTTC. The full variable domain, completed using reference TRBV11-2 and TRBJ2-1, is EAGVAQSPRYKIIEKRQSVAFWCNPISGHATLYWYQQILGQGPKLLIQFQNNGVVDDSQLPKDRFSAERLKGVDSTLKIQPAKLEDSAVYLCASSLSPRTSGSNEQFFGPGTRLTVL.

As DNA, the CDR3 is TGTGCCAGCAGTTTATCGGGAGCCCTTATGTCACCCCTCCACTTT. Its protein product is CASSLSGALMSPLHF. The V and J genes are TRBV27 and TRBJ1-6; D is uncertain. The CDR3 extends over 15 amino acids. Germline CDR1 is MNHEY and CDR2 is SMNVEV (reference sequence). V lost 0 bases and J 10 bases, leaving 13 bases between the germline ends.

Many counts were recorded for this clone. CDR3 loop: CASSEGTDRYYEQYF. As DNA, the CDR3 is TGCGCCAGCAGCGAAGGGACTGATAGATATTACGAGCAGTACTTC. This rearrangement joins TRBV5-1 to TRBJ2-7; TRBD2 is a possible D gene (6 bases). The V end was cut by 4 bases, the J end by 4 bases, with 18 bases between. The CDR3 has 15 residues. Looked up from germline, CDR1 is SGHRS and CDR2 is YFSETQ.

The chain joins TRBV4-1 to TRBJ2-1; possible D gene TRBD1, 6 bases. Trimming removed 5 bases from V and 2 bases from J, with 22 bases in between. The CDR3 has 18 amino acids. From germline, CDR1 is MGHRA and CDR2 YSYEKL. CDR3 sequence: CASSDRFFGEKTYNEQFF. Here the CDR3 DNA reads TGCGCCAGCAGCGACAGGTTTTTTGGGGAAAAGACCTACAATGAGCAGTTCTTC.

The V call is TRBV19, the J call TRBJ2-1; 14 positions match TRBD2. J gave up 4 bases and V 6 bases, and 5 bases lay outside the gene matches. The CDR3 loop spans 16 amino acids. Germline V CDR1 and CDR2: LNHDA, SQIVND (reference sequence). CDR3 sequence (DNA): TGTGCCAGTAGCTATCGACTAGCGGGAGGGTACAATGAGCAGTTCTTC. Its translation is CASSYRLAGGYNEQFF.

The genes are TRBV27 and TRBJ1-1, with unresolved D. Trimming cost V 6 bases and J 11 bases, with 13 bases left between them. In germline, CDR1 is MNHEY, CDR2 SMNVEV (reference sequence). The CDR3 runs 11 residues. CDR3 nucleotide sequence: TGTGCCAGCAGCTATAATGGCGGGGCTTTCTTT. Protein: CASSYNGGAFF.

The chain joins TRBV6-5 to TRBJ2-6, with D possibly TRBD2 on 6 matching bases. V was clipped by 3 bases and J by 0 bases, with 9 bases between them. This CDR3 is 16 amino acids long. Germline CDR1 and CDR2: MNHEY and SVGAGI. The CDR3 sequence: CASSYWRDSGANVLTF. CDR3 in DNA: TGTGCCAGCAGTTATTGGCGGGACTCTGGGGCCAACGTCCTGACTTTC.

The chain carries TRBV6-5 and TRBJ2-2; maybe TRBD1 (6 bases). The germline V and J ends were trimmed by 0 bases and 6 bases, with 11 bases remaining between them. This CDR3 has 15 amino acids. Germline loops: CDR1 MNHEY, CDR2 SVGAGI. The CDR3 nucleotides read TGTGCCAGCAGTTACTCGGCAGGGGAAGCCGGGGAGCTGTTTTTT. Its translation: CASSYSAGEAGELFF.

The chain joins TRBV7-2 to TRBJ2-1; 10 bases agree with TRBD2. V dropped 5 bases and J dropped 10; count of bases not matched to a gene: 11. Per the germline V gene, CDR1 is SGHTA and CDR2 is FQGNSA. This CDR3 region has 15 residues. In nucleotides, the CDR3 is TGTGCCAGCAGCCAAACCAGCGGGAGGGCCAGCGAGCAGTTCTTC. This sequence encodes CASSQTSGRASEQFF.

The CDR3 region is CASSPTSGRRSAGELFF. CDR3 DNA sequence: TGTGCCAGCAGCCCAACTAGCGGGAGGCGCTCCGCCGGGGAGCTGTTTTTT. The V and J genes are TRBV4-2 and TRBJ2-2; TRBD2 matches at 12 bases. The CDR3 spans 17 residues. Unmatched junction bases numbered 9, after V lost 4 bases and J lost 6 bases. Germline values: CDR1 LGHNA, CDR2 YNFKEQ.